In its sample, the clone carrying this T cell receptor (beta chain) was seen a few times. Its target is not known. Sample-barcoded 5' priming and a J-beta primer mix drove a second PCR of roughly 7 to 11 cycles. TCRdb fed the 5' RACE reads into MiXCR, producing one record per CDR3 protein. The sample yields 1.5 million to 2 million distinct CDR3 sequences, about 28% seen once. This specimen belongs to a study of blood T cells in healthy people across ages. V lost 1 base to trimming and J lost 3 bases, with 16 bases between them. The CDR3 consists of 15 residues. CDR1 is DFQATT and CDR2 is SNEGSKA in the germline V gene (reference sequence). Regarding the study as a whole: The long-lived group displayed more naive CD4+ cells, plus higher diversity, than the aged donors did. While age rose, TCR beta diversity per million T cells dropped in a roughly linear way.

The sequence came from a woman in her twenties or thirties in good health. The chain is built from TRBV20-1 and TRBJ2-7; D is perhaps TRBD2 (5 bases). What was sequenced was blood. The CDR3 is CSARAGSTGNYEQYF. CDR3 nucleotide sequence: TGCAGTGCTAGAGCGGGGAGCACTGGCAACTACGAGCAGTACTTC.